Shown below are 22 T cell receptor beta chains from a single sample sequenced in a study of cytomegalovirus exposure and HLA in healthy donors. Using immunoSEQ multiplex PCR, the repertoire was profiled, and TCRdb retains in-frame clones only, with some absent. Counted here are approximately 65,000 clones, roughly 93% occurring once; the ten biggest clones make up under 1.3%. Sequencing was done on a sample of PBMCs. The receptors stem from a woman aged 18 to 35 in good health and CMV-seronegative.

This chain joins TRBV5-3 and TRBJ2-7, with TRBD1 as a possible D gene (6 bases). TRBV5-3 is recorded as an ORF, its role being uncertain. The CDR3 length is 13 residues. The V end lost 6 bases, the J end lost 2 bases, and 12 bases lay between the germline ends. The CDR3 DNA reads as TGTGCCAGAACCACGGGACAAACCTACGAGCAGTACTTC. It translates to CARTTGQTYEQYF.

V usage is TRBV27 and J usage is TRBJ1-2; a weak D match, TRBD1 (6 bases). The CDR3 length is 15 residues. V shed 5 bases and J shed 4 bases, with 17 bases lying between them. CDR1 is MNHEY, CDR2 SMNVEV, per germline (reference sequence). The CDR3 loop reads CASSVRGGAGYGYTF. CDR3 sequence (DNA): TGTGCCAGCAGTGTCCGGGGGGGGGCGGGCTATGGCTACACCTTC.

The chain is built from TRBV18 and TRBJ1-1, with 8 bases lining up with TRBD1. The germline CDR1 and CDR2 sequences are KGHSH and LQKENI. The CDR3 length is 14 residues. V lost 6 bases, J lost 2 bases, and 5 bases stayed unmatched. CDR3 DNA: TGTGCCAGCTCGGCAGGGGGCGCAAACACTGAAGCTTTCTTT. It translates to CASSAGGANTEAFF.

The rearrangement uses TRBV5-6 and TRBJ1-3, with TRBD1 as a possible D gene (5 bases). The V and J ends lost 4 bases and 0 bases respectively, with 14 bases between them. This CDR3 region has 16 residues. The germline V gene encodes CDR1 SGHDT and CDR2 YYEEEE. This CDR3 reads CASSGSTANSGNTIYF. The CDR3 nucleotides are TGTGCCAGCAGCGGGTCGACAGCCAACTCTGGAAACACCATATATTTT.

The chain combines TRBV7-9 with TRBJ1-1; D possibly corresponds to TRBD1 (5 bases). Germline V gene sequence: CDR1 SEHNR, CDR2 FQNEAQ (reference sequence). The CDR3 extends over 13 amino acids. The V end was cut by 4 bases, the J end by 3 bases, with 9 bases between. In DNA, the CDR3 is TGTGCCAGCAGCTCCGCAGGGTACACTGAAGCTTTCTTT. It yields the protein CASSSAGYTEAFF.

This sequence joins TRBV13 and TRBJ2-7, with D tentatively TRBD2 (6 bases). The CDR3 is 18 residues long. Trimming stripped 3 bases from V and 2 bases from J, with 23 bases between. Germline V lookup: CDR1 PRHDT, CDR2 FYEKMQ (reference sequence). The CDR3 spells CASSLRARDGGTTYEQYF. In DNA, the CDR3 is TGTGCCAGCAGCTTGCGCGCCAGAGACGGGGGAACAACCTACGAGCAGTACTTC. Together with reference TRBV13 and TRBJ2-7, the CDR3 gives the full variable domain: AAGVIQSPRHLIKEKRETATLKCYPIPRHDTVYWYQQGPGQDPQFLISFYEKMQSDKGSIPDRFSAQQFSDYHSELNMSSLELGDSALYFCASSLRARDGGTTYEQYFGPGTRLTVT.

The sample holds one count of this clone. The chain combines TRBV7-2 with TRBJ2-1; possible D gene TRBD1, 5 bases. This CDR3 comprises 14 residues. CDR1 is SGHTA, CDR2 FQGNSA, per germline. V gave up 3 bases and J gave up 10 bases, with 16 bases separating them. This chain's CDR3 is CASSFGGQGIEQFF. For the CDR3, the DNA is TGTGCCAGCAGCTTCGGCGGACAAGGAATCGAGCAGTTCTTC.

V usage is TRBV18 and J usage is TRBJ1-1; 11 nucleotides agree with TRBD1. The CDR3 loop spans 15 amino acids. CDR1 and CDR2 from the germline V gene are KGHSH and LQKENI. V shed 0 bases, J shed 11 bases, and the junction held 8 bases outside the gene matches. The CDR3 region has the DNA TGTGCCAGCTCACCACCAGCCCGGACAGGGGGCGATGCTTTCTTT. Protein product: CASSPPARTGGDAFF.

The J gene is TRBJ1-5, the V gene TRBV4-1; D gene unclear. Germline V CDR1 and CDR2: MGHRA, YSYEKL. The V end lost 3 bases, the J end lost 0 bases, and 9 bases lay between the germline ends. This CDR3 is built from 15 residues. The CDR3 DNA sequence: TGCGCCAGCAGCCACACGCAGGCTAGCAATCAGCCCCAGCATTTT. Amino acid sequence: CASSHTQASNQPQHF.

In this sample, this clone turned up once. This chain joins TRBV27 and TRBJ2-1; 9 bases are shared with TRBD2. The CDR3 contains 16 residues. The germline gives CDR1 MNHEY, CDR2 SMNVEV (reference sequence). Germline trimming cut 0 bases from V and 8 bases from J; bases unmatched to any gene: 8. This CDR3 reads CASSLSPSGRSDEQFF. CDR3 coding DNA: TGTGCCAGCAGTTTATCGCCCAGCGGGAGGAGCGATGAGCAGTTCTTC.

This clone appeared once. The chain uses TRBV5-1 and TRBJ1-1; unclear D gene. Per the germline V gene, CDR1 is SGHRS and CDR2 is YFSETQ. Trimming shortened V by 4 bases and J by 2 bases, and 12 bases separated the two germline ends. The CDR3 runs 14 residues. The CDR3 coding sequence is TGCGCCAGCAGCAGGTATGGAGAAAACACTGAAGCTTTCTTT. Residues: CASSRYGENTEAFF. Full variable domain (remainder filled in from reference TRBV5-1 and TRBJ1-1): KAGVTQTPRYLIKTRGQQVTLSCSPISGHRSVSWYQQTPGQGLQFLFEYFSETQRNKGNFPGRFSGRQFSNSRSEMNVSTLELGDSALYLCASSRYGENTEAFFGQGTRLTVV.

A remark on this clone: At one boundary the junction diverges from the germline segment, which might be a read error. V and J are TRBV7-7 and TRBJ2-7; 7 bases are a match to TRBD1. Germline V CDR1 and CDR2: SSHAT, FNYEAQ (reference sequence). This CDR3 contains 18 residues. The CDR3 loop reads CASSSNRGRDFYSYEQYF. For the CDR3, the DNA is TGTGCTAGCAGCTCCAACAGGGGACGGGATTTTTACTCCTACGAGCAGTACTTC.

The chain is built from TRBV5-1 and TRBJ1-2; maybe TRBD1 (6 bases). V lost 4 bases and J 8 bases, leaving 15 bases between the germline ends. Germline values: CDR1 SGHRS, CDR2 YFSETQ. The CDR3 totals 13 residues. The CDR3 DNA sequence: TGCGCCAGCAGCCTAGGGACACTAGAAGGCTACACCTTC. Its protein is CASSLGTLEGYTF.

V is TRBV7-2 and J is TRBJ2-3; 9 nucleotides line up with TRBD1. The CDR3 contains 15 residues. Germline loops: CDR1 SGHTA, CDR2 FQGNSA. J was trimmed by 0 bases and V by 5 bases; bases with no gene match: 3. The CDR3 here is CASSRDRESTDTQYF. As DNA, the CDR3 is TGTGCCAGCAGCCGGGACAGGGAAAGCACAGATACGCAGTATTTT.

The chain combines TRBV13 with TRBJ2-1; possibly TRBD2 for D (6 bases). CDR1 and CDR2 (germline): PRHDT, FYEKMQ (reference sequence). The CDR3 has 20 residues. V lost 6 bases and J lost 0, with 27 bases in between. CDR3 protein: CASRPIRLARPLSSYNEQFF. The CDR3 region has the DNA TGTGCCAGCAGGCCCATTAGGCTAGCGAGGCCCCTAAGCTCCTACAATGAGCAGTTCTTC.

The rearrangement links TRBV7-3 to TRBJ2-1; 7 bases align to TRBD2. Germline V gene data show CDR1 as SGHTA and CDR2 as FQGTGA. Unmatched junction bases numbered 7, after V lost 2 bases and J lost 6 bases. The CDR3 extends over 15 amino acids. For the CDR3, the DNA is TGTGCCAGCAGCTTATACGTGGGAGGGCCCAATGAGCAGTTCTTC. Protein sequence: CASSLYVGGPNEQFF.

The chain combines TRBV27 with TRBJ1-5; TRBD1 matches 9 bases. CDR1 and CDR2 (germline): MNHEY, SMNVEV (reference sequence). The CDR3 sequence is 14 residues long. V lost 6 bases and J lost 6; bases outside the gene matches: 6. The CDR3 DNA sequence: TGTGCCAGCAGAGAACAGGGGGCCCGTCAGCCCCAGCATTTT. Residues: CASREQGARQPQHF.

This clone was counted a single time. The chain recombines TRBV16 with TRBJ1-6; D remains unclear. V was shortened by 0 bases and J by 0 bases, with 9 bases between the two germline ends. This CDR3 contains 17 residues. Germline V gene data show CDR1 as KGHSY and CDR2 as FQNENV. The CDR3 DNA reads TGTGCCAGCAGCCAATCAGCGGGGAGCTCCTATAATTCACCCCTCCACTTT. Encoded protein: CASSQSAGSSYNSPLHF.

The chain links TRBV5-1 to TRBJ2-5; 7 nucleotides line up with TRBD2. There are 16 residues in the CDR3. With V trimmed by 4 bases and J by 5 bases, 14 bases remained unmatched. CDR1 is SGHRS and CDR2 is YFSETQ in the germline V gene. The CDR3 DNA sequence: TGCGCCAGCAGCCCGGGGGGAGCGGCAACTCAGGAGACCCAGTACTTC. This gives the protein CASSPGGAATQETQYF. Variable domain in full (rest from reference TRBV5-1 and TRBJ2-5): KAGVTQTPRYLIKTRGQQVTLSCSPISGHRSVSWYQQTPGQGLQFLFEYFSETQRNKGNFPGRFSGRQFSNSRSEMNVSTLELGDSALYLCASSPGGAATQETQYFGPGTRLLVL.

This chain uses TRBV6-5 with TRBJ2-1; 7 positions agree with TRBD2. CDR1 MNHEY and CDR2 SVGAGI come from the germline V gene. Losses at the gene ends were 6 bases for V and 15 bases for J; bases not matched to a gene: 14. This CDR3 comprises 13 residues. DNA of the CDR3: TGTGCCAGCAGGGGGGATCGAAGCGGGGCGGGGTTCTTC. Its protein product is CASRGDRSGAGFF.

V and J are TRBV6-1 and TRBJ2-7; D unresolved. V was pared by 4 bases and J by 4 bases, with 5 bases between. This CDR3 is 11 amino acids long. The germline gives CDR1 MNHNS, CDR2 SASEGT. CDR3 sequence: CASSVIYEQYF. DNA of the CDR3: TGTGCCAGCAGTGTAATTTACGAGCAGTACTTC.

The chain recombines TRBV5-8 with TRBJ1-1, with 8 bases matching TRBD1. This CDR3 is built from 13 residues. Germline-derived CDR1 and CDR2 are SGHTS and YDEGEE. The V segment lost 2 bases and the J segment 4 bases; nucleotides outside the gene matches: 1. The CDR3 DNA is TGTGCCAGCAGCTTTACAGGGGGCACTGAAGCTTTCTTT. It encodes CASSFTGGTEAFF.